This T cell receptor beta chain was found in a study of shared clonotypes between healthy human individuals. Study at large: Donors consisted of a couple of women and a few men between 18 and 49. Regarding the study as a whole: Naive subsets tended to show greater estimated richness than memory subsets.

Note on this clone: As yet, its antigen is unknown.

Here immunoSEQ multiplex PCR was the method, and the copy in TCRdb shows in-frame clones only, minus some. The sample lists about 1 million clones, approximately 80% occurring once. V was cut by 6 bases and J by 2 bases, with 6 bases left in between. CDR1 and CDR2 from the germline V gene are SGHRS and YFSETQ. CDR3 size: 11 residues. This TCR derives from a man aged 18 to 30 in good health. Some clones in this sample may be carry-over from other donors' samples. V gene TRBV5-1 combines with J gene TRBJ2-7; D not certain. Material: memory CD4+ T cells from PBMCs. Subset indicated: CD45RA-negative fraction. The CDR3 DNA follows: TGCGCCAGCAAAAGAGCCTACGAGCAGTACTTC. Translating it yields CASKRAYEQYF.